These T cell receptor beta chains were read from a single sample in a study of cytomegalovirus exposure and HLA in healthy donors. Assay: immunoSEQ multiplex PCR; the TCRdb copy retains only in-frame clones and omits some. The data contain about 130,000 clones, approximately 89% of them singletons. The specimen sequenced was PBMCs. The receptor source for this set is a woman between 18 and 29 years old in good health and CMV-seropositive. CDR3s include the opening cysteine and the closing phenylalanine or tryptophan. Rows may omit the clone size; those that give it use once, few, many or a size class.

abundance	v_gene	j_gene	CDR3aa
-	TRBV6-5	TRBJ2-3	CASSFGGGTDTQYF
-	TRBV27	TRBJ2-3	CASKAALAGGTDTQYF
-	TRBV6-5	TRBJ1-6	CASGERYNSPLHF
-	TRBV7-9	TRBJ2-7	CASSPGQGIYEQYF
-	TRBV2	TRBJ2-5	CASSEANQETQYF
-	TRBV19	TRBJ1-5	CASSLQGRNQPQHF
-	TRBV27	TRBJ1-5	CASSLSGQALLPQHF
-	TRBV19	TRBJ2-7	CASSILWDSFSYEQYF
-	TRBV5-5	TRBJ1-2	CASSSGVRGNGYTF
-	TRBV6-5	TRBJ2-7	CASSPGQGGEQYF
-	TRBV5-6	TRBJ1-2	CASSQGLGQGYTF
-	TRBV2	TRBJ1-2	CASTWDRGSGYTF
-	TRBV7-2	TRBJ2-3	CASSGGPRGTDTQYF
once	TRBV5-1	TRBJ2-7	CASSLGLTTYEQYF
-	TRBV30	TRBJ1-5	CAWSGGTRDQPQHF